This record covers a single TCR beta chain. A junction end diverges from the germline sequence, so it may reflect a read error. The same CDR3 is also encoded by other DNA sequences in this sample. Libraries were prepared by immunoSEQ multiplex PCR; TCRdb keeps only in-frame clonotypes and omits some of them. The sample consists of roughly 20,000 clones, approximately 88% of them appearing once. The sample is drawn from a study of regulatory and conventional T cells in RAG deficiency. Genomic DNA came from blood regulatory T cells gated CD4+ CD25-high CD127-low. The CDR3 is 15 residues long. Looked up from germline, CDR1 is SQVTM and CDR2 is ANQGSEA. These data were likewise used in another study, on regulatory T cells. That work states: Amplification used 52 TRBV primers and 13 TRBJ primers.

V gene TRBV29-1 combines with J gene TRBJ1-2; TRBD1 matches 8 bases. Source material: Tregs sorted from blood. This TCR derives from a human donor in good health. CDR3 nucleotides: TGCAGCGTTGATAGGGTTGTGACAGGGGACTATGGCTACACCTTT. Its translation: CSVDRVVTGDYGYTF.